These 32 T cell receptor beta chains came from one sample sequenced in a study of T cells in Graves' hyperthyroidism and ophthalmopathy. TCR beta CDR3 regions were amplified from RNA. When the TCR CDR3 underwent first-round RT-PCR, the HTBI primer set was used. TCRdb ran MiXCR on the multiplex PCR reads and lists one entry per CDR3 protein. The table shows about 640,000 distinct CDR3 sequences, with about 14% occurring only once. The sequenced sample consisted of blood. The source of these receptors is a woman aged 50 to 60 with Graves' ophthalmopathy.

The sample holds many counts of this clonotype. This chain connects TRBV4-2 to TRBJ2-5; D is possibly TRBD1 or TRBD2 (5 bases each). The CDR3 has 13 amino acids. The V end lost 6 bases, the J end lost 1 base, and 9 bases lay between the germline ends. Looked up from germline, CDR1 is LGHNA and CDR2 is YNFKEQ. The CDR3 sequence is CASSQGPQETQYF. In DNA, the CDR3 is TGTGCCAGCAGTCAGGGACCCCAAGAGACCCAGTACTTC.

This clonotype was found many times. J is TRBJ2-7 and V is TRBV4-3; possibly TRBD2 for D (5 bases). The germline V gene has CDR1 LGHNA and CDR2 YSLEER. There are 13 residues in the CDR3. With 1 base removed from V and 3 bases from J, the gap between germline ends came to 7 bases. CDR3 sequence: CASSQVGDYEQYF. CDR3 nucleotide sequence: TGCGCCAGCAGCCAAGTCGGGGACTACGAGCAGTACTTC.

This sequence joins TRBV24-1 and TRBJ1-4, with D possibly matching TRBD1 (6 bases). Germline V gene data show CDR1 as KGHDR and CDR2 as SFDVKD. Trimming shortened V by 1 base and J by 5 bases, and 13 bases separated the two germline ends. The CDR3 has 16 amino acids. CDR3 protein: CATSDFAGQPNEKLFF. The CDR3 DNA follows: TGTGCCACCAGTGATTTCGCCGGACAGCCGAATGAAAAACTGTTTTTT.

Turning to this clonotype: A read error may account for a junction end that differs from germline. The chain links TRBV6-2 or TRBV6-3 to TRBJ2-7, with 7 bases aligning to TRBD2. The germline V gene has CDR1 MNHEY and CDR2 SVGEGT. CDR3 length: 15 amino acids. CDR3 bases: TGTGCCAACAGTACGTTTGGGGGGGGACCCTACGAGCAGTACTTC. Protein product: CANSTFGGGPYEQYF.

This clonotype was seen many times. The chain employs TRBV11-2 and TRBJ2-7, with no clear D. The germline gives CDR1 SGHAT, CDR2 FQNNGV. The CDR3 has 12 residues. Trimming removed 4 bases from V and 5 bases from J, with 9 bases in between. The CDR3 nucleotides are TGTGCCAGCAGCTCCTGGGGTGACGAGCAGTACTTC. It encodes CASSSWGDEQYF.

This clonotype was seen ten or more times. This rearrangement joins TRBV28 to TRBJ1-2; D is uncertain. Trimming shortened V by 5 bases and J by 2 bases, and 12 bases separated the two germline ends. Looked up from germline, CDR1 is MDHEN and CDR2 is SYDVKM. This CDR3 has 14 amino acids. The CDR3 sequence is CASSIPRVNYGYTF. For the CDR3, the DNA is TGTGCCAGCAGTATACCTAGGGTGAACTATGGCTACACCTTC.

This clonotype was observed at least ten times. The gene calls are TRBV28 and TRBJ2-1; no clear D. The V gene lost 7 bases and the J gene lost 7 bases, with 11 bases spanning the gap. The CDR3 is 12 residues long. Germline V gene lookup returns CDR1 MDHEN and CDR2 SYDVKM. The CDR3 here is CASNPENNEQFF. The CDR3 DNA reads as TGTGCCAGCAATCCAGAGAATAATGAGCAGTTCTTC.

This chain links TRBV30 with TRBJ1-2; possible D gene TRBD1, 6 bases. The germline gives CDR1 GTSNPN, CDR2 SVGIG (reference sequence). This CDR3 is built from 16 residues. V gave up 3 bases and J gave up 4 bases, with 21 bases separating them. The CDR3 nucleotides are TGTGCCTGGAGAGGACCGGGACAAACAACTTCCTATGGCTACACCTTC. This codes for CAWRGPGQTTSYGYTF.

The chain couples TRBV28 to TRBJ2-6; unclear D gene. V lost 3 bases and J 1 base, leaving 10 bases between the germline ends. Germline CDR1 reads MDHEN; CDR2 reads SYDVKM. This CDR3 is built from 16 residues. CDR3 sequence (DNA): TGTGCCAGCAGTTTCAATAAAGATTCTGGGGCCAACGTCCTGACTTTC. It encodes CASSFNKDSGANVLTF.

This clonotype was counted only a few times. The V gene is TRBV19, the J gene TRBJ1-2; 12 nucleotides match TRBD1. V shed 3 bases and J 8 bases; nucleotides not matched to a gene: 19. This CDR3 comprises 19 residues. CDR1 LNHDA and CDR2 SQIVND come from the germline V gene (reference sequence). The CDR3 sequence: CASSIPVGGTGGAKLGYTF. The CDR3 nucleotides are TGTGCCAGTAGTATCCCCGTTGGCGGGACAGGGGGCGCGAAGTTGGGCTACACCTTC.

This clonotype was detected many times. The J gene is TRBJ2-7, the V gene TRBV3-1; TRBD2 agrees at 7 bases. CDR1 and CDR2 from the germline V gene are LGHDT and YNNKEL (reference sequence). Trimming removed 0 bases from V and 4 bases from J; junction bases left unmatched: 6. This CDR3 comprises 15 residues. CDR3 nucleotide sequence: TGTGCCAGCAGCCAAGATTTGGGGACTACGTACGAGCAGTACTTC. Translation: CASSQDLGTTYEQYF.

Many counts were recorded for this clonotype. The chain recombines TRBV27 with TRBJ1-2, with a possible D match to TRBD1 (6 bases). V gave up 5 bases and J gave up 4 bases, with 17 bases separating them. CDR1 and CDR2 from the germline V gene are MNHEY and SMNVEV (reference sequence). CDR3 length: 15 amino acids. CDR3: CASSQGRLTSYGYTF. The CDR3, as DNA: TGTGCCAGCAGTCAGGGGAGGCTTACGAGCTATGGCTACACCTTC.

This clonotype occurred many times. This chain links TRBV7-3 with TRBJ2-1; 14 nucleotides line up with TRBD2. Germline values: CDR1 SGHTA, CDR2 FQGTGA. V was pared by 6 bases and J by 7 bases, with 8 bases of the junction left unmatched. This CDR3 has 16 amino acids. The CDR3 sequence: CASSSPGTSGRNEQFF. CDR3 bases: TGTGCCAGCAGTTCCCCCGGGACTAGCGGGAGAAATGAGCAGTTCTTC.

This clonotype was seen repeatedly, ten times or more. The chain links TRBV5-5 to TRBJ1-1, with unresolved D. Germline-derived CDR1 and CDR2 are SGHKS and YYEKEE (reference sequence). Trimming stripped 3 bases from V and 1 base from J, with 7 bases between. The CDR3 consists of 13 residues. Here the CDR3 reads CASSWAQNTEAFF. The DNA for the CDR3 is TGTGCCAGCAGCTGGGCGCAGAACACTGAAGCTTTCTTT. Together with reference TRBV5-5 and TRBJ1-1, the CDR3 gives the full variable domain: DAGVTQSPTHLIKTRGQQVTLRCSPISGHKSVSWYQQVLGQGPQFIFQYYEKEERGRGNFPDRFSARQFPNYSSELNVNALLLGDSALYLCASSWAQNTEAFFGQGTRLTVV.

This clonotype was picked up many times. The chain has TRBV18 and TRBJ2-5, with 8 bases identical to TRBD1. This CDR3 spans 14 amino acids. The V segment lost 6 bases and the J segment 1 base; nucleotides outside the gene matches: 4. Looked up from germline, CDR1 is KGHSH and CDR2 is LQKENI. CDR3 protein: CASSADRAQETQYF. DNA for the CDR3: TGTGCCAGCTCTGCGGACAGGGCCCAAGAGACCCAGTACTTC.

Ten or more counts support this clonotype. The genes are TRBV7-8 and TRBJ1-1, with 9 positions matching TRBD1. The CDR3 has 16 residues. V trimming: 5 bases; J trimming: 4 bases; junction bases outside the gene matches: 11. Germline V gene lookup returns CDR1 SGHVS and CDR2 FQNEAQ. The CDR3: CASSSGQGLSSTEAFF. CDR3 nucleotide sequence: TGTGCCAGCAGCAGTGGACAGGGGTTAAGTAGCACTGAAGCTTTCTTT.

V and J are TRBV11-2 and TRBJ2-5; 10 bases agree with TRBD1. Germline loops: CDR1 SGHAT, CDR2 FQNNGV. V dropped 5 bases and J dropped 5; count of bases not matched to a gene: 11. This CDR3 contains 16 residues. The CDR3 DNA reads TGTGCCAGCAGCCTACTCGGACAGGGGGTCAGGGAGACCCAGTACTTC. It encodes CASSLLGQGVRETQYF.

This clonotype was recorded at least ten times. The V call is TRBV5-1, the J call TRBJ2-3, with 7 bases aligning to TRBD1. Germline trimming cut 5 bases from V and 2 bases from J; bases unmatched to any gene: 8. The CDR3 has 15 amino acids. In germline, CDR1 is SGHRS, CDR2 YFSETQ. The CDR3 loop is CASRGRDRDTDTQYF. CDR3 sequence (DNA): TGCGCCAGCAGGGGACGAGACAGGGACACAGATACGCAGTATTTT.

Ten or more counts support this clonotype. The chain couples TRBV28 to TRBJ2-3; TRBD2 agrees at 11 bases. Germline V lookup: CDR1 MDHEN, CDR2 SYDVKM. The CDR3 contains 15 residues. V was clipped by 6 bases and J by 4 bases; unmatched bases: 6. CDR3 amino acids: CASSATSGRPDTQYF. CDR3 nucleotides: TGTGCCAGCAGCGCCACTAGCGGGAGACCAGATACGCAGTATTTT.

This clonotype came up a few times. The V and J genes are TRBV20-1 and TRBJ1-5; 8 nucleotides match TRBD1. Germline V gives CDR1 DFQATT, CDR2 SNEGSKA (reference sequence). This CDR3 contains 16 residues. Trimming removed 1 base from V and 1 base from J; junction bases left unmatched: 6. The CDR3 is CSARGRGHLSNQPQHF. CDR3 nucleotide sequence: TGCAGTGCTAGAGGCAGGGGGCACTTAAGCAATCAGCCCCAGCATTTT.

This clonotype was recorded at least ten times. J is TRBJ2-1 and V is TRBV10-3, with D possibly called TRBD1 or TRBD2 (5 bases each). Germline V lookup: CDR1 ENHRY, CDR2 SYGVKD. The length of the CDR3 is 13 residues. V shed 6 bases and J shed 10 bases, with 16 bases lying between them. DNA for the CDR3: TGTGCCATCAGACCGAGGACACTAGGCGAGCAGTTCTTC. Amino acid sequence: CAIRPRTLGEQFF.

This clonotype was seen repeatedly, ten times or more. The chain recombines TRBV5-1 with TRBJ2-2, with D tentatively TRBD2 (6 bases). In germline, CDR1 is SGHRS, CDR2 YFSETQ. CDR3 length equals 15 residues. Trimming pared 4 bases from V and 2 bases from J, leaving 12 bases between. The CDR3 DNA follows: TGCGCCAGCAGCCTCCGGGACTTCAACACCGGGGAGCTGTTTTTT. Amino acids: CASSLRDFNTGELFF.

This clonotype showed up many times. The CDR3 DNA reads as TGCGCCAGCAGCTTGGTGGGGTTCGAGCAGTACTTC. Translated: CASSLVGFEQYF. The chain is built from TRBV5-1 and TRBJ2-7; D gene ambiguous. The CDR3 is made up of 12 amino acids. Germline lookup yields CDR1 SGHRS and CDR2 YFSETQ. Trimming cost V 0 bases and J 6 bases, with 7 bases left between them. The full variable domain, completed using reference TRBV5-1 and TRBJ2-7, is KAGVTQTPRYLIKTRGQQVTLSCSPISGHRSVSWYQQTPGQGLQFLFEYFSETQRNKGNFPGRFSGRQFSNSRSEMNVSTLELGDSALYLCASSLVGFEQYFGPGTRLTVT.

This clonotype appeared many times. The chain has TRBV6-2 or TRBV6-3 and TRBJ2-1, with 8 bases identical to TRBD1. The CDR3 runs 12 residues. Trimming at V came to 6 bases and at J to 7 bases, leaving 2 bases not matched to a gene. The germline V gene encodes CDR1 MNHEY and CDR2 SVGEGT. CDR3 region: CASRDRVNEQFF. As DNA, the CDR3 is TGTGCCAGCAGGGACAGGGTGAATGAGCAGTTCTTC.

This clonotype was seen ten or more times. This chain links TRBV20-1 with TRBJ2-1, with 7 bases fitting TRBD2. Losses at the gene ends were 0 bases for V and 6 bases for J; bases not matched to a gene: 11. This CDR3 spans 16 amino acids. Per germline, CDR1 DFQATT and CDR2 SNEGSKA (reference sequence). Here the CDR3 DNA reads TGCAGTGCTAGAGATTGGGGGGGACGTGCTCGCAATGAGCAGTTCTTC. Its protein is CSARDWGGRARNEQFF.

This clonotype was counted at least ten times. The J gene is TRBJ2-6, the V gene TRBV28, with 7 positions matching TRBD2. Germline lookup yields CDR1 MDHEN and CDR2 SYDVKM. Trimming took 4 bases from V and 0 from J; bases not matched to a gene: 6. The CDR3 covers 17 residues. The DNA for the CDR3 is TGTGCCAGCAGTTCCGCGGGAGCGAGCTCTGGGGCCAACGTCCTGACTTTC. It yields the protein CASSSAGASSGANVLTF.

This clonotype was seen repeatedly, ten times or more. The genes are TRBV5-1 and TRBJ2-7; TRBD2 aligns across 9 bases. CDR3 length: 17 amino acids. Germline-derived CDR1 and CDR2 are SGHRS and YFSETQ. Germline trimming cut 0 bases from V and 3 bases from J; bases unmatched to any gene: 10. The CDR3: CASSLETLAGARYEQYF. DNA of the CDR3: TGCGCCAGCAGCTTGGAGACATTAGCGGGAGCCCGCTACGAGCAGTACTTC.

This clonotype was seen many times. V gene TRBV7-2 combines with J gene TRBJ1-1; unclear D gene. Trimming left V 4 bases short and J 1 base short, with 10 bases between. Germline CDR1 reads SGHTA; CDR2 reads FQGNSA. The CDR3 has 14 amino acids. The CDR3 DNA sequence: TGTGCCAGCAGCTACCGGGGTGGGAACACTGAAGCTTTCTTT. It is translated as CASSYRGGNTEAFF.

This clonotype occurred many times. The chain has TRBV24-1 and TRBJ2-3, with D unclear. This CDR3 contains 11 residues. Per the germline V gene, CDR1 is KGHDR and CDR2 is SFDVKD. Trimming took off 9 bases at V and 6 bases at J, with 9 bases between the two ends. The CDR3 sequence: CATSTYDTQYF. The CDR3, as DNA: TGTGCCACCTCGACCTATGATACGCAGTATTTT.

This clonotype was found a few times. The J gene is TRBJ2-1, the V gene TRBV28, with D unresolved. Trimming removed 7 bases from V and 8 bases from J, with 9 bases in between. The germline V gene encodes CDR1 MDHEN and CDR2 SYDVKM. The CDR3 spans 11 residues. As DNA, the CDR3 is TGTGCCAGCAATGGGCTCTATGAGCAGTTCTTC. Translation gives CASNGLYEQFF.

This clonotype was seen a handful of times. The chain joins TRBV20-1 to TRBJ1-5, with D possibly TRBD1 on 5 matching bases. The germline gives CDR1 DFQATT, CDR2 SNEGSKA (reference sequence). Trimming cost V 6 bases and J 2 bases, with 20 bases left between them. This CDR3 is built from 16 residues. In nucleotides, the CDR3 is TGCAGTGCAAGGGACGGTAGGAGGGGTGGCAATCAGCCCCAGCATTTT. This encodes CSARDGRRGGNQPQHF.

CDR3 region: CASSSDRGPYNEQFF. DNA of the CDR3: TGTGCCAGCAGTTCTGACAGGGGTCCCTACAATGAGCAGTTCTTC. J is TRBJ2-1 and V is TRBV6-1, with 8 bases identical to TRBD1. The V gene end was trimmed by 5 bases and the J gene end by 2 bases; junction bases not matched to a gene: 5. Looked up from germline, CDR1 is MNHNS and CDR2 is SASEGT. The CDR3 totals 15 residues.